Included here is one T cell receptor (beta chain) sequence, with context. Its specificity is not known. The entirety of the isolated RNA underwent reverse transcription, so expressed TCRB transcripts were sequenced. This table comes from immunoSEQ multiplex PCR, and its TCRdb copy is limited to in-frame clones, with some not included. The profile covers 450,000 to 550,000 clones, with around 30% appearing a single time and 0.05% to 0.065% taken by the ten largest. The entry originates in a study of beta chain features in type 1 diabetes. General study findings and limits: VDJ junctions from patients with type 1 diabetes contained fewer insertions and more deletions.

Via CD45RO/CCR7/CD25/CD127/CD95/CD27, cells of the CD4+ naive, central memory, regulatory and stem cell-like memory subsets were sorted. After removal of 3 bases from V and 4 bases from J, the junction contained 4 bases not matched to a gene. CDR3 size: 14 residues. The germline CDR1 and CDR2 sequences are MNHEY and SMNVEV (reference sequence). The sequence was obtained from a man aged 18 to 29 in good health. The chain uses TRBV27 and TRBJ2-7; TRBD1 aligns across 9 bases. Sequencing was performed on naive CD4+ T cells from blood. Here the CDR3 reads CASSLGQGGYEQYF. The CDR3 bases are TGTGCCAGCAGTTTGGGACAGGGAGGATACGAGCAGTACTTC.